This T cell receptor beta chain derives from a study of T cells in Graves' hyperthyroidism and ophthalmopathy. Ten or more counts support this clonotype. The V end was cut by 5 bases, the J end by 8 bases, with 21 bases between. The CDR3 length is 15 residues. Germline lookup yields CDR1 SGHTA and CDR2 FQGNSA. RNA transcripts gave rise to amplified TCR beta CDR3 regions. The HTBI primer set drove a first-round RT-PCR of the TCR CDR3. MiXCR was run by TCRdb on the multiplex PCR reads, yielding one entry per CDR3 protein. Among more than 500,000 distinct CDR3 sequences listed, 46% were seen once. The V gene is TRBV7-2, the J gene TRBJ1-1; tentatively, D is TRBD1 (5 bases). The clonotype originates from an adult woman with Graves' disease, either hyperthyroidism or ophthalmopathy (not recorded which). The sequenced material came from peripheral blood or thyroid tissue (not recorded which). This CDR3 is CASSPREGPYREAFF. The DNA of the CDR3 is TGTGCCAGCAGCCCCCGGGAGGGACCTTATCGGGAAGCTTTCTTT.